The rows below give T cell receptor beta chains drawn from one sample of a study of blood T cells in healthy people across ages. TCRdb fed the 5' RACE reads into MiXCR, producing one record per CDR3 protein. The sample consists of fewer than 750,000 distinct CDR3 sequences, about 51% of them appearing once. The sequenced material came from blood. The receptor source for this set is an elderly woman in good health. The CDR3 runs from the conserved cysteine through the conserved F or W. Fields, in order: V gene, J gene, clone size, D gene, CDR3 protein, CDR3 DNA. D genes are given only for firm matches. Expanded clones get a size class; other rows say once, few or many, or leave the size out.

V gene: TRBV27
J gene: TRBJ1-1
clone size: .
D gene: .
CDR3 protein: CASKIGRGNTEAFF
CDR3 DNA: TGTGCCAGCAAAATTGGCAGGGGGAACACTGAAGCTTTCTTT

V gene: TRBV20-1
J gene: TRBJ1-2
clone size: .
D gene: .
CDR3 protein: CSEVPVAANYGYTF
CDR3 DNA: TGCAGTGAAGTCCCGGTGGCGGCTAACTATGGCTACACCTTC

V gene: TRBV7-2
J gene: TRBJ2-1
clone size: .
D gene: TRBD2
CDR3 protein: CASSSLAGNGGEQFF
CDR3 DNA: TGTGCCAGCAGCTCTCTAGCGGGGAACGGGGGTGAGCAGTTCTTC

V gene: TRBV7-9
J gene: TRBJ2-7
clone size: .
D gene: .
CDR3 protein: CASSSLGEDSYEQYF
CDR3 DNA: TGTGCCAGCAGCTCACTAGGGGAAGACTCCTACGAGCAGTACTTC

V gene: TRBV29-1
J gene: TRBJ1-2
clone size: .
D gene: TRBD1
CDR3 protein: CSVPGQGDDPNYGYTF
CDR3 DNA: TGCAGCGTTCCTGGACAGGGGGACGATCCTAACTATGGCTACACCTTC

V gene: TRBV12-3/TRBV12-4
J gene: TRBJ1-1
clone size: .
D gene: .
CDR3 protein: CASSFGSLNTEAFF
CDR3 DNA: TGTGCCAGCAGTTTTGGCAGCCTGAACACTGAAGCTTTCTTT

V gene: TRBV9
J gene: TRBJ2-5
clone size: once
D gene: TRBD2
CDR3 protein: CASSANGGAETQYF
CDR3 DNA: TGTGCCAGCAGCGCAAACGGGGGGGCCGAGACCCAGTACTTC

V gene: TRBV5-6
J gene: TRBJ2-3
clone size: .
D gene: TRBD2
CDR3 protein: CASSQLAGGPSEDTQYF
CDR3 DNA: TGTGCCAGCAGCCAGCTAGCGGGAGGGCCCTCGGAGGATACGCAGTATTTT

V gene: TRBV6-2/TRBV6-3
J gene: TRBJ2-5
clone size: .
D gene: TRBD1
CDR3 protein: CASSIGTGYQETQYF
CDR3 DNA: TGTGCCAGCAGCATCGGGACAGGCTATCAAGAGACCCAGTACTTC

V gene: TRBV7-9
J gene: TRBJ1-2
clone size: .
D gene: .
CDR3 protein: CASSKMGRGYTF
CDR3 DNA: TGTGCCAGCAGTAAGATGGGTCGTGGCTACACCTTC

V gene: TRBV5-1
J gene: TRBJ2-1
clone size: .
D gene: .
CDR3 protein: CASSLAGGLMINEQFF
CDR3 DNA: TGCGCCAGCAGCTTGGCCGGGGGATTGATGATCAATGAGCAGTTCTTC

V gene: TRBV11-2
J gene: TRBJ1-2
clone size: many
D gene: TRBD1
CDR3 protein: CASSPGQDYGYTF
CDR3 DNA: TGTGCCAGCAGTCCCGGACAGGACTATGGCTACACCTTC

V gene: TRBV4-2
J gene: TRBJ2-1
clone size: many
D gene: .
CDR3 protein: CASAGARGSNEQFF
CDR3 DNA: TGTGCCAGCGCGGGGGCCCGAGGGTCCAATGAGCAGTTCTTC

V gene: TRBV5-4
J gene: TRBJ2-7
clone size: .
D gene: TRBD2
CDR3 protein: CASSPGLAGGYYEQYF
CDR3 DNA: TGTGCCAGCAGCCCCGGACTAGCGGGAGGTTACTACGAGCAGTACTTC

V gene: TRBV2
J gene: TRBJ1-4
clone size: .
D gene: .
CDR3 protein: CASSGVMGEKLFF
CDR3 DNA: TGTGCCAGCAGTGGTGTGATGGGCGAAAAACTGTTTTTT

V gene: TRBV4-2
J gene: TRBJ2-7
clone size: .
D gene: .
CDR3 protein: CASSQGQTSSYEQYF
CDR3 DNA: TGTGCCAGCAGCCAGGGACAGACTAGCTCCTACGAGCAGTACTTC

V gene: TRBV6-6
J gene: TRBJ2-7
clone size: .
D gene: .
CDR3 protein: CASSTRNSEQYF
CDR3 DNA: TGTGCCAGCAGTACAAGGAACTCCGAGCAGTACTTC

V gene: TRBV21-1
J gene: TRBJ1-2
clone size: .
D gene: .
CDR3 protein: CASSKSIMDRFYGYTF
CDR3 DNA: TGTGCCAGCAGCAAATCCATCATGGACAGATTCTATGGCTACACCTTC

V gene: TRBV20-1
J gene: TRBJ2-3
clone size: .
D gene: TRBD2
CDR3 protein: CSARAGGITDTQYF
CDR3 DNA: TGCAGTGCAAGAGCGGGGGGGATCACAGATACGCAGTATTTT

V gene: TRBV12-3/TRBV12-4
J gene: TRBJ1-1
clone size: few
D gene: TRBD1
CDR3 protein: CASKKTGGRTEAFF
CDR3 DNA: TGTGCCAGCAAAAAAACAGGGGGCCGGACTGAAGCTTTCTTT

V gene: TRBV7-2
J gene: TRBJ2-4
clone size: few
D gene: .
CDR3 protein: CASAPEGSNIQYF
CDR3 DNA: TGTGCCAGCGCACCAGAGGGTTCAAACATTCAGTACTTC

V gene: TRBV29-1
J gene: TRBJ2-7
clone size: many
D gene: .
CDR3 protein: CSVRRDNSYEQYF
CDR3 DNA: TGCAGCGTCCGCCGGGACAACTCCTACGAGCAGTACTTC

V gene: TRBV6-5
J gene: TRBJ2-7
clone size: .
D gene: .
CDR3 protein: CARSYSRARGASSYEQYF
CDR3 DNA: TGTGCCAGAAGTTACTCTAGGGCTCGCGGGGCGAGTTCCTACGAGCAGTACTTC